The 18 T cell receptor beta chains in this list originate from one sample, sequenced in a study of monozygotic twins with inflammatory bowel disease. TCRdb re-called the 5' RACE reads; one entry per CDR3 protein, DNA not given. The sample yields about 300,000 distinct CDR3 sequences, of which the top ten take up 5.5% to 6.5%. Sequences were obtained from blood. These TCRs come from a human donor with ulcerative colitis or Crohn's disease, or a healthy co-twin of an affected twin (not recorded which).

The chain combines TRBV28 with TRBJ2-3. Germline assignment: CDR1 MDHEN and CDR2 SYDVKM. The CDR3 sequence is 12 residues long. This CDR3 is CASLGNTDTQYF.

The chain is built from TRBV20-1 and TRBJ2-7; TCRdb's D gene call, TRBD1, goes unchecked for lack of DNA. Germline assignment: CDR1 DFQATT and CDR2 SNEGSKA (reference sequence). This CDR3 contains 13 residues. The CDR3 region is CSAPVRHNYEQYF.

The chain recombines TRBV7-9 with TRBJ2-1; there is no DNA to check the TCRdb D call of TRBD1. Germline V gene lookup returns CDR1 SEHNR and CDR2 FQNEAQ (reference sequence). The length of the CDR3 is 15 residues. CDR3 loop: CASSSRGQGGNEQFF. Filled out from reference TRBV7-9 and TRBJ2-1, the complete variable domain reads DTGVSQNPRHKITKRGQNVTFRCDPISEHNRLYWYRQTLGQGPEFLTYFQNEAQLEKSRLLSDRFSAERPKGSFSTLEIQRTEQGDSAMYLCASSSRGQGGNEQFFGPGTRLTVL.

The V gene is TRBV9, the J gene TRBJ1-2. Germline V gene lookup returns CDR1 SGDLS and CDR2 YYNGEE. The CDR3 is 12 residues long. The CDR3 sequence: CASSVEVGGYTF.

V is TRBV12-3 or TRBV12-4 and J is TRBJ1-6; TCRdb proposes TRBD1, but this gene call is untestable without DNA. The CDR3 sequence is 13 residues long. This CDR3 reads CARSGGGRSPLHF.

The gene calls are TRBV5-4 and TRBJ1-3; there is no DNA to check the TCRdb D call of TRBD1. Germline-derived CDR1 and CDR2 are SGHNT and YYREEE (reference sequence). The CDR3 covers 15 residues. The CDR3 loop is CASSLGRGAGNTIYF.

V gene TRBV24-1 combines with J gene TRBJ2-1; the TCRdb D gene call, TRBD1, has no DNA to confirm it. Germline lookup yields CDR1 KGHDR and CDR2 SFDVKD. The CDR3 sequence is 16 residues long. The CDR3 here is CATSDHAPGMKDEQFF.

CDR3 loop: CASSPAKPGIGNSPLHF. The chain carries TRBV18 and TRBJ1-6; TCRdb's assignment of TRBD1 cannot be checked, as there is no DNA. The CDR3 has 17 residues. Looked up from germline, CDR1 is KGHSH and CDR2 is LQKENI.

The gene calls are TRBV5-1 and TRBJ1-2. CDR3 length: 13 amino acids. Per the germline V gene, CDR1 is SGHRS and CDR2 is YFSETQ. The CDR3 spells CASSLTTPYGYTF.

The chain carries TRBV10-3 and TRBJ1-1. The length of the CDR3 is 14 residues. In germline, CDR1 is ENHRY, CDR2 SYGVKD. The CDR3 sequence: CAISEIPGGTEAFF.

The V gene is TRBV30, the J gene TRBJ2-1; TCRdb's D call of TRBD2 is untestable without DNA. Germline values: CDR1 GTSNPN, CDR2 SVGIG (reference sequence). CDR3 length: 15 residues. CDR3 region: CAWSSGTSFYNEQFF.

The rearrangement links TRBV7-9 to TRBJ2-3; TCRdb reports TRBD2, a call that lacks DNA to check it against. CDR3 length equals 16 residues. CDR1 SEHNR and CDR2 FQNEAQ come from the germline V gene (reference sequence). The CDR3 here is CASSGVAGAGEDTQYF.

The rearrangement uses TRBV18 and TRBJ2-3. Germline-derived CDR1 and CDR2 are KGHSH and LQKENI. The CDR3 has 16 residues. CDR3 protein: CASSPRRRGSTDTQYF.

The CDR3 sequence is CASSRGLAGTNTGELFF. The chain links TRBV6-1 to TRBJ2-2; TCRdb's D gene call, TRBD2, goes unchecked for lack of DNA. Germline V gene sequence: CDR1 MNHNS, CDR2 SASEGT. The CDR3 has 17 residues.

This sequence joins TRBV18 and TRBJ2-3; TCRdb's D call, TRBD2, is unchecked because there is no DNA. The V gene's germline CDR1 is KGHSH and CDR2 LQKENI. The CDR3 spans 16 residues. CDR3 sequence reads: CASSPPGGGNTDTQYF.

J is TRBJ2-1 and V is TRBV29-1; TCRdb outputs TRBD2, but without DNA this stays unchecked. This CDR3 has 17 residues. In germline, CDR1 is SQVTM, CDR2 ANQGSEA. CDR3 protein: CSVEGLGLAGLYNEQFF.

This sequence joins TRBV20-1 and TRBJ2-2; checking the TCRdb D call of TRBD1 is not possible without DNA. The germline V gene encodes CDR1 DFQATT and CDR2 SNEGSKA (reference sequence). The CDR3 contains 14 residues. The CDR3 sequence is CSAGPGRNTGELFF.

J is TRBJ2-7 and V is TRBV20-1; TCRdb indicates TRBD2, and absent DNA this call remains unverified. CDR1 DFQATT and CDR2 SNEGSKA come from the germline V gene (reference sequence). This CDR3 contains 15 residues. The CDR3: CSARDMREGYYEQYF.